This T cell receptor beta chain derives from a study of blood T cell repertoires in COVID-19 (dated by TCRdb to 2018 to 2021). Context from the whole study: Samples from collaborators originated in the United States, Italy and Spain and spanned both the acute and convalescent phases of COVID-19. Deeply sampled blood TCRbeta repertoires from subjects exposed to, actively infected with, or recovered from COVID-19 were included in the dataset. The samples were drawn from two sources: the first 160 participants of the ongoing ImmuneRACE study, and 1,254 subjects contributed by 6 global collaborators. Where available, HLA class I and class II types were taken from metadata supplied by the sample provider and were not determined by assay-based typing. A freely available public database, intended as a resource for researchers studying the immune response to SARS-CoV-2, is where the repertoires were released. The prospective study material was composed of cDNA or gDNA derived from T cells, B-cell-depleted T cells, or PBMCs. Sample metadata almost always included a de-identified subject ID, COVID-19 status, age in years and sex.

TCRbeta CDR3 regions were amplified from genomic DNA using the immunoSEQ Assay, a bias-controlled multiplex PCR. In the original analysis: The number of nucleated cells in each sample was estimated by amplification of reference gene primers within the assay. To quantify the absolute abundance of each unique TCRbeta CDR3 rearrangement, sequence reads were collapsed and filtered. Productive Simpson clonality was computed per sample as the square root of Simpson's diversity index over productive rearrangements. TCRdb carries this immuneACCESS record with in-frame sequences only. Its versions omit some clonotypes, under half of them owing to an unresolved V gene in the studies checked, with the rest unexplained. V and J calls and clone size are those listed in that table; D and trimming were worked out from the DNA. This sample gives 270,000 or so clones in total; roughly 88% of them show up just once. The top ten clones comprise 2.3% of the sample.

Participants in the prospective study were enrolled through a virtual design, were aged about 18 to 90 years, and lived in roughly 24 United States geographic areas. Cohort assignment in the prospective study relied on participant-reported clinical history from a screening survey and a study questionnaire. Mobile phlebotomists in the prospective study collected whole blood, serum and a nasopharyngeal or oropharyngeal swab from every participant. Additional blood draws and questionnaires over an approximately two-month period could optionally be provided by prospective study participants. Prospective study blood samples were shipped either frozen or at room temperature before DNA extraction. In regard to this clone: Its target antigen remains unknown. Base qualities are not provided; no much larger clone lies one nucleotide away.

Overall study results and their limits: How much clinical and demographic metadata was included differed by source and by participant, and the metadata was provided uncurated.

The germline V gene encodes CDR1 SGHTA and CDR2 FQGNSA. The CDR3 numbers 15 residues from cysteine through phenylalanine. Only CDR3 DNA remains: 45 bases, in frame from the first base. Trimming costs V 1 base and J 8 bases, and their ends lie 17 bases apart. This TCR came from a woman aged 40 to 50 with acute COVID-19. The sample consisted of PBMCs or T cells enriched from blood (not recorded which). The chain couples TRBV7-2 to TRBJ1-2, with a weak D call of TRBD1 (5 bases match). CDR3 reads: CASSLDFDSSRGYTF. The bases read TGTGCCAGCAGCTTAGATTTTGACAGCTCCCGCGGCTACACCTTC.